The T cell receptor (beta chain) described here comes from a study of monozygotic twins with inflammatory bowel disease (dated by TCRdb to between 2018 and 2021). For the wider study: A total of some 30 monozygotic twin pairs were included in the full study, comprising nine German pairs (four IBD-concordant, five IBD-discordant) and 19 IBD-discordant Danish pairs. The search for disease-associated traits relied mainly on comparing, within discordant pairs, IBD patients with their genetically identical healthy co-twins. Each individual had, on average, about 151 000 unique TCRalpha sequences and 181 000 unique TCRbeta sequences available for analysis.

The library was prepared using 5' RACE. Preparation of each TCR library used around 3,500 ng of total RNA. For each sample, cDNA synthesis with SMARTScribe reverse transcriptase was split into eight separate reactions. During cDNA synthesis, template switching was used to introduce unique molecular identifiers that contained a 6-nucleotide sample barcode. Two nested PCRs of about 15 and 9 cycles amplified the TCRalpha and TCRbeta cDNA, and bead purification followed each PCR. Before amplification, cDNA was treated with uracil DNA-glycosylase and purified using the QIAquick PCR purification kit. The second PCR added Illumina TruSeq-compatible adapters along with sample-specific barcodes. Library quality and concentration were checked on TapeStation and Qubit, and libraries were pooled at approximately 4.7 ng each. Pooled libraries were sequenced on an Illumina HiSeq2500 single-index Rapid Run with 2 x 100 bp reads and custom sequencing primers. Processing in the source paper ran as follows. PCR and sequencing errors were corrected by UMI-based consensus assembly using MiGEC version 1.2.6. V(D)J alignment, clonotype assembly and CDR3 extraction were performed with MiXCR version 2.1.1. Normalisation of gene usage, clonotype sharing and MAIT/NKT TCR abundance was achieved by analysing the top 1000, 10 000 and 20 000 clonotypes per sample. Diversity was computed as the inverse Simpson index with the vegan R package after downsampling to 27 000 UMIs. Paired Mann-Whitney U tests were applied to discordant twin pairs, with Benjamini-Hochberg correction for multiple testing. TCRdb reprocessed the public reads and reports one entry per CDR3 protein sequence, without DNA. It is TCRdb's table, rather than the study itself, that gives the V and J calls and clone size. In this sample's table one finds some 300,000 distinct CDR3 sequences. Of the sample, roughly 5.2% falls within the top ten clones.

Details on this clonotype: The specificity of this receptor is unknown.

The CDR3 starts with the cysteine, ends with the phenylalanine, and has 13 residues. The entry carries no DNA sequence. CDR1 and CDR2 are read off the germline V gene as MNHNS and SASEGT. What the work shows at the level of the full study, not this receptor alone: Because patients received different immunosuppressive treatments, the repertoires may have picked up extra background noise and variability between individuals. TCRbeta repertoire diversity, by inverse Simpson index, was decreased in IBD patients compared with their healthy co-twins. Concordant and discordant twins showed no difference in repertoire similarity, possibly because of limited statistical power. Distinction between different T cell subtypes could not be achieved in the analysis. No single strong signal or clonotype linked to IBD turned up in the results, so the idea that one exists was not supported. Fewer clonotypes were shared with other individuals by IBD patients than by healthy twins, most markedly in patients showing signs of disease activity.

From each donor, a 2.5 ml peripheral blood sample was drawn into PAXgene tubes and stored at -80 degrees C. Without any T cell sorting, total RNA was extracted from whole blood using the PAXgene blood miRNA kit on an automated QIAcube. Peripheral blood from monozygotic twin pairs who were concordant or discordant for inflammatory bowel disease underwent deep TCRalpha and TCRbeta repertoire profiling using unique molecular barcoding. For every twin pair, smoking habits were documented, and each individual was categorised as a current, former or never smoker. The V gene is TRBV6-1 and the J gene is TRBJ2-4; checking the TCRdb D call of TRBD2 is not possible without DNA. The TCR sequence derives from a human donor with ulcerative colitis or Crohn's disease, or a healthy co-twin of an affected twin (not recorded which). Material for sequencing was blood. The CDR3 amino acid sequence is: CASSADYRTFQYF.